Below are 28 T cell receptor beta chains sequenced from a single sample in a study of patients and donors after allogeneic stem cell transplantation. TCRdb fed the RT-PCR reads into MiXCR, producing one record per CDR3 protein. The repertoire holds about a million distinct CDR3 sequences, with roughly 17% as singletons. Sequenced sample: blood, either unsorted or a sorted T cell fraction (not recorded which). These TCRs come from a human donor who was either an allogeneic HSCT recipient or a stem cell or donor lymphocyte infusion donor (not recorded which). It is not recorded whose cells these are; they may come from a transplant donor.

The sample holds many counts of this clonotype. The chain joins TRBV12-3 or TRBV12-4 to TRBJ2-1; the D is unclear. The CDR3 spans 16 residues. Trimming pared 6 bases from V and 3 bases from J, leaving 18 bases between. The CDR3 here is CASSQPPWVGYNEQFF. The DNA of the CDR3 is TGTGCCAGCAGCCAACCCCCGTGGGTTGGCTACAATGAGCAGTTCTTC.

This clonotype was counted a few times. In DNA form, the CDR3 reads TGTGCCAGCACCGTCCATGGCAACACTGAAGCTTTCTTT. Translating gives CASTVHGNTEAFF. This chain connects TRBV12-3 or TRBV12-4 to TRBJ1-1; no reliable D call. The V end was cut by 7 bases, the J end by 2 bases, with 11 bases between. The CDR3 consists of 13 residues.

The chain uses TRBV6-2 or TRBV6-3 and TRBJ1-1; 12 nucleotides agree with TRBD1. CDR3 length equals 15 residues. V gave up 2 bases and J gave up 12 bases; unmatched junction bases: 10. In germline, CDR1 is MNHEY, CDR2 SVGEGT. The CDR3 DNA is TGTGCCAGCAGTTACCAGGGACAGGGGGCGGCGGGGACTTTCTTT. This sequence encodes CASSYQGQGAAGTFF.

The chain has TRBV7-3 and TRBJ1-1, with 9 bases lining up with TRBD1. Germline assignment: CDR1 SGHTA and CDR2 FQGTGA. The CDR3 contains 13 residues. After removal of 5 bases from V and 7 bases from J, the junction contained 5 bases not matched to a gene. The CDR3 nucleotides read TGTGCCAGCAGCATCAACAGGGGGCGTGAAGCTTTCTTT. Residues: CASSINRGREAFF. Drawing the rest from reference TRBV7-3 and TRBJ1-1, the complete variable domain is GAGVSQTPSNKVTEKGKYVELRCDPISGHTALYWYRQSLGQGPEFLIYFQGTGAADDSGLPNDRFFAVRPEGSVSTLKIQRTERGDSAVYLCASSINRGREAFFGQGTRLTVV.

This sequence joins TRBV6-1 and TRBJ2-1; TRBD2 aligns across 7 bases. Trimming cost V 7 bases and J 0 bases; bases outside gene matches: 6. Germline V gives CDR1 MNHNS, CDR2 SASEGT. The CDR3 length is 15 residues. CDR3 in DNA: TGTGCCAGCACGACTAGCAGTGACTCCTACAATGAGCAGTTCTTC. This encodes CASTTSSDSYNEQFF.

This clonotype was counted ten times or more. The chain recombines TRBV7-9 with TRBJ1-1; 10 bases match TRBD1. V shed 6 bases and J 11 bases; nucleotides not matched to a gene: 6. This CDR3 contains 12 residues. The germline V gene has CDR1 SEHNR and CDR2 FQNEAQ (reference sequence). In DNA, the CDR3 is TGTGCCAGCAGTTCGGGACAGGGGAGGGCTTTCTTT. It codes for CASSSGQGRAFF.

The sample holds a few counts of this clonotype. The chain couples TRBV12-3 or TRBV12-4 to TRBJ2-7, with 10 bases identical to TRBD1. The length of the CDR3 is 15 residues. The V gene end was trimmed by 5 bases and the J gene end by 6 bases; junction bases not matched to a gene: 10. The CDR3 DNA sequence: TGTGCCAGCAGTGCCCGCGGGACAGGGGTTCTCGAGCAGTACTTC. Amino acids: CASSARGTGVLEQYF.

This clonotype was observed a handful of times. V usage is TRBV4-3 and J usage is TRBJ2-7, with unresolved D. V dropped 4 bases and J dropped 3 bases, with 13 bases sitting between them. This CDR3 region has 14 residues. CDR1 is LGHNA and CDR2 is YSLEER in the germline V gene. Here the CDR3 DNA reads TGCGCCAGCAGCCGTGGACGGTTAGTCTACGAGCAGTACTTC. Encoded protein: CASSRGRLVYEQYF.

The chain couples TRBV7-9 to TRBJ2-1; 10 bases are a match to TRBD2. The V and J ends lost 4 bases and 7 bases, in that order; junction bases with no gene match: 7. Per germline, CDR1 SEHNR and CDR2 FQNEAQ (reference sequence). The CDR3 runs 15 residues. The CDR3 bases are TGTGCCAGCAGCTCGAGAGCGGGGGGGCAGAATGAGCAGTTCTTC. As protein: CASSSRAGGQNEQFF.

The sample holds a few counts of this clonotype. The chain recombines TRBV5-1 with TRBJ2-5, with TRBD2 matching 15 bases. V lost 2 bases to trimming and J lost 4 bases; unmatched junction nucleotides: 6. The CDR3 is 17 amino acids. CDR1 is SGHRS, CDR2 YFSETQ, per germline. CDR3 loop: CASSLGLAGGVGETQYF. CDR3 in DNA: TGCGCCAGCAGCTTAGGACTAGCGGGAGGGGTTGGAGAGACCCAGTACTTC.

V usage is TRBV15 and J usage is TRBJ2-3; D is possibly TRBD1 or TRBD2 (5 bases each). Germline V gives CDR1 LNHNV, CDR2 YYDKDF (reference sequence). V lost 0 bases and J 7 bases, leaving 14 bases between the germline ends. The CDR3 spans 15 residues. DNA of the CDR3: TGTGCCACCAGCAGAGATAGTCGGGGCCAAAATACGCAGTATTTT. Translated: CATSRDSRGQNTQYF.

This clonotype was seen a few times. V usage is TRBV12-3 or TRBV12-4 and J usage is TRBJ2-1; D is unresolved. This CDR3 region has 11 residues. V lost 7 bases and J lost 6, with 7 bases in between. The CDR3 nucleotides are TGTGCCAGCAAGGTGCTCAATGAGCAGTTCTTC. This encodes CASKVLNEQFF.

This clonotype occurred a few times. The rearrangement links TRBV3-1 to TRBJ2-7; the match to TRBD2 covers 8 bases. The CDR3 extends over 14 amino acids. Germline-derived CDR1 and CDR2 are LGHDT and YNNKEL (reference sequence). V was clipped by 6 bases and J by 4 bases; unmatched bases: 8. CDR3 sequence reads: CASSLTSGLYEQYF. CDR3 in DNA: TGTGCCAGCAGTCTCACTAGCGGTCTTTACGAGCAGTACTTC.

The chain carries TRBV6-5 and TRBJ2-3; possibly TRBD1 or TRBD2 for D (5 bases each). CDR1 MNHEY and CDR2 SVGAGI come from the germline V gene. The CDR3 has 17 amino acids. The V end lost 0 bases, the J end lost 2 bases, and 15 bases lay between the germline ends. CDR3: CASSYSTGLGTTDTQYF. In DNA, the CDR3 is TGTGCCAGCAGTTACTCGACGGGGCTGGGAACCACAGATACGCAGTATTTT.

The chain is built from TRBV5-6 and TRBJ2-1; 9 bases map to TRBD1. Germline V lookup: CDR1 SGHDT, CDR2 YYEEEE. Trimming took 0 bases from V and 4 from J; bases not matched to a gene: 5. This CDR3 contains 16 residues. The CDR3 spells CASSLVVGTGYNEQFF. CDR3 DNA sequence: TGTGCCAGCAGCTTGGTAGTAGGGACAGGGTACAATGAGCAGTTCTTC.

The rearrangement uses TRBV25-1 and TRBJ2-2; D not resolved. V dropped 2 bases and J dropped 5 bases, with 6 bases sitting between them. Germline values: CDR1 MGHDK, CDR2 SYGVNS. This CDR3 is 13 amino acids long. CDR3 in amino acids: CASSERPTGELFF. The DNA for the CDR3 is TGTGCCAGCAGTGAAAGACCGACCGGGGAGCTGTTTTTT.

This clonotype was recorded a few times. The CDR3 spells CASSQWGQLDYEQYF. CDR3 in DNA: TGCGCCAGCAGCCAGTGGGGACAGCTAGACTACGAGCAGTACTTC. The rearrangement links TRBV4-3 to TRBJ2-7, with 7 positions matching TRBD1. Looked up from germline, CDR1 is LGHNA and CDR2 is YSLEER. With V trimmed by 3 bases and J by 3 bases, 8 bases remained unmatched. This CDR3 is built from 15 residues.

The V and J genes are TRBV5-5 and TRBJ2-7; D is ambiguous. V was clipped by 2 bases and J by 7 bases, with 16 bases between them. The V gene's germline CDR1 is SGHKS and CDR2 YYEKEE (reference sequence). This CDR3 has 14 residues. CDR3 in amino acids: CASSFRHTFEEQYF. CDR3 nucleotides: TGTGCCAGCAGCTTCCGGCACACCTTTGAAGAGCAGTACTTC.

In its sample, this clonotype was seen a few times. The rearrangement joins TRBV5-8 to TRBJ2-2; D is perhaps TRBD1 (7 bases). Germline V gene lookup returns CDR1 SGHTS and CDR2 YDEGEE. The CDR3 covers 17 residues. Trimming took 4 bases from V and 6 from J, leaving 22 bases between them. This CDR3 reads CASSPGRDSSLAGELFF. Written as DNA, the CDR3 is TGTGCCAGCAGCCCGGGGCGGGACAGCTCGTTGGCCGGGGAGCTGTTTTTT.

V and J are TRBV7-9 and TRBJ2-1, with TRBD2 matching 11 bases. CDR3 length equals 13 residues. Germline values: CDR1 SEHNR, CDR2 FQNEAQ (reference sequence). V lost 8 bases, J lost 10 bases, and 7 bases stayed unmatched. The CDR3 nucleotides read TGTGCCAGCGGGCTAGCGGGGGGATTAGAGCAGTTCTTC. This translates into CASGLAGGLEQFF.

CDR3 in DNA: TGCGCCAGCAGCCCCGAAAAGGACGGGGCCCCCTACGAGCAGTACTTC. Amino acid sequence: CASSPEKDGAPYEQYF. The chain has TRBV4-3 and TRBJ2-7; D possibly uses TRBD1 or TRBD2 (5 bases each). In germline, CDR1 is LGHNA, CDR2 YSLEER. V lost 4 bases and J lost 2, with 18 bases in between. The CDR3 is 16 amino acids.

This clonotype was detected many times. A read error may produce the germline difference seen at one junction end. CDR3 amino acids: CASSLGGTGGYEQYF. The CDR3 DNA sequence: TGTGCCAGCAGCTTAGGCGGGACAGGGGGGTACGAGCAGTACTTC. The V call is TRBV5-1, the J call TRBJ2-7, with 11 bases that match TRBD1. This CDR3 has 15 amino acids. The germline V gene encodes CDR1 SGHRS and CDR2 YFSETQ. Variable domain in full (rest from reference TRBV5-1 and TRBJ2-7): KAGVTQTPRYLIKTRGQQVTLSCSPISGHRSVSWYQQTPGQGLQFLFEYFSETQRNKGNFPGRFSGRQFSNSRSEMNVSTLELGDSALYLCASSLGGTGGYEQYFGPGTRLTVT.

The CDR3 bases are TGTGCCAGCAGCCACAACAGGGGGCTGGACTATGGCTACACCTTC. Its translation: CASSHNRGLDYGYTF. The chain carries TRBV9 and TRBJ1-2, with TRBD1 identical over 9 bases. Germline trimming cut 4 bases from V and 3 bases from J; bases unmatched to any gene: 7. The CDR3 sequence is 15 residues long. Per germline, CDR1 SGDLS and CDR2 YYNGEE.

This chain links TRBV20-1 with TRBJ2-2, with D perhaps matching TRBD1 (5 bases). Per germline, CDR1 DFQATT and CDR2 SNEGSKA (reference sequence). CDR3 size: 17 residues. Trimming pared 3 bases from V and 6 bases from J, leaving 23 bases between. CDR3 residues: CSARPTVGQPRSGELFF. CDR3 in DNA: TGCAGTGCTAGGCCGACAGTAGGGCAGCCCAGGTCCGGGGAGCTGTTTTTT.

This clonotype came up many times. The chain employs TRBV20-1 and TRBJ1-1; tentative D call: TRBD1 (6 bases). V was pared by 4 bases and J by 9 bases, with 21 bases between. This CDR3 spans 14 amino acids. CDR1 is DFQATT and CDR2 is SNEGSKA in the germline V gene (reference sequence). The CDR3 reads CSANALGGETQAFF. Written as DNA, the CDR3 is TGCAGTGCTAACGCTCTGGGGGGCGAGACCCAAGCTTTCTTT.

V and J are TRBV6-5 and TRBJ1-1; D is undetermined. Germline V gene sequence: CDR1 MNHEY, CDR2 SVGAGI. The CDR3 consists of 14 residues. Trimming stripped 0 bases from V and 0 bases from J, with 5 bases between. In nucleotides, the CDR3 is TGTGCCAGCAGTTACTCGTCGTTGAACACTGAAGCTTTCTTT. This codes for CASSYSSLNTEAFF.

This clonotype was picked up a small number of times. The chain couples TRBV6-5 to TRBJ1-2; D perhaps matches TRBD1 (5 bases). V dropped 4 bases and J dropped 0 bases, with 9 bases sitting between them. There are 14 residues in the CDR3. CDR1 and CDR2 from the germline V gene are MNHEY and SVGAGI. The CDR3 nucleotides are TGTGCCAGCAGTTTGACAGATTCTAACTATGGCTACACCTTC. This encodes CASSLTDSNYGYTF.

This clonotype was found a few times. The chain couples TRBV4-3 to TRBJ1-2; 8 nucleotides agree with TRBD1. The CDR3 covers 15 residues. V dropped 0 bases and J dropped 6; count of bases not matched to a gene: 6. Germline V gives CDR1 LGHNA, CDR2 YSLEER. The CDR3 loop reads CASSQDWTGQHGYTF. The CDR3 DNA reads TGCGCCAGCAGCCAAGATTGGACAGGGCAACATGGCTACACCTTC.